This is a list of T cell receptor beta chains from one sample in a study of PD-1 blockade in mismatch repair-deficient tumors. This table comes from immunoSEQ multiplex PCR, and its TCRdb copy is limited to in-frame clones, with some not included. The table shows some 84,000 clones, with around 85% occurring only once. Here the sequenced sample was peripheral blood, taken 12 weeks after starting pembrolizumab. These receptors all come from an adult with mismatch repair-deficient cancer. Each CDR3 is given with its conserved first and last residue. D genes are given only for firm matches. Clone size, where shown, is once, few, many, or a class for clones that have expanded.

D,J,V,size,DNA,CDR3
TRBD1,TRBJ2-7,TRBV7-9,.,TGTGCCAGCAGCTCATCGACAGGGACCAGCTCCTACGAGCAGTACTTC,CASSSSTGTSSYEQYF
TRBD2,TRBJ2-1,TRBV2,once,TGTGCCAGCAGTGAATCGGGAGGGCCCTACAATGAGCAGTTCTTC,CASSESGGPYNEQFF
TRBD1,TRBJ2-3,TRBV27,.,TGTGCCAGCGGCCGGGACAGGACAATTCTTTCTAGCACAGATACGCAGTATTTT,CASGRDRTILSSTDTQYF
TRBD1,TRBJ2-7,TRBV4-3,.,TGCGCCAGCAGCCAAGATCAGGACAGGGGGGAGCAGTACTTC,CASSQDQDRGEQYF
TRBD1,TRBJ1-2,TRBV7-9,.,TGTGCCAGCAGCTTAGCCCCGACGACAGGGGTCAATGGCTACACCTTC,CASSLAPTTGVNGYTF
TRBD2,TRBJ2-7,TRBV30,.,TGTGCCTGGAGTGGACTAGCTACAACCTACGAGCAGTACTTC,CAWSGLATTYEQYF
.,TRBJ2-3,TRBV29-1,.,TGCAGCGTTTGGCAGGGCTCCCGGACGCAGTATTTT,CSVWQGSRTQYF
TRBD1,TRBJ2-3,TRBV7-9,.,TGTGCCAGCAGCTTAGATCGGGCAGGGGGCGCAGATACGCAGTATTTT,CASSLDRAGGADTQYF
.,TRBJ1-2,TRBV28,few,TGTGCCAGCAGCTGGGGGCAGAGCTATGGCTACACCTTC,CASSWGQSYGYTF
.,TRBJ2-3,TRBV30,once,TGTGCCTGGAACGTCAGGGATACGCAGTATTTT,CAWNVRDTQYF
.,TRBJ1-1,TRBV18,.,TGTGCCAGCTCACCCCGTCCAGGGGAGGTAGCTGAAGCTTTCTTT,CASSPRPGEVAEAFF
.,TRBJ2-7,TRBV5-6,.,TGTGCCAGCAGCTTCCGGGCTCTTCCCTACGAGCAGTACTTC,CASSFRALPYEQYF
TRBD2,TRBJ2-4,TRBV6-1,.,TGTGCCAGCAGCCCGACTAGCGGGGGCAAAAACATTCAGTACTTC,CASSPTSGGKNIQYF
TRBD2,TRBJ2-2,TRBV19,.,TGTGCCAGTAGATGGACTAGCGGGAGACCGGGCACCGGGGAGCTGTTTTTT,CASRWTSGRPGTGELFF
.,TRBJ2-2,TRBV11-3,.,TGTGCCAGCAGCTTAAGTAGGGGCACCGGGGAGCTGTTTTTT,CASSLSRGTGELFF
TRBD1,TRBJ2-7,TRBV7-3,.,TGTGCCAGCAGCCCTGGACAGGGGGGTTCCTACGAGCAGTACTTC,CASSPGQGGSYEQYF
.,TRBJ2-1,TRBV7-9,.,TGTGCCAGCAGCTTACCATACAATGAGCAGTTCTTC,CASSLPYNEQFF
.,TRBJ1-1,TRBV7-9,.,TGTGCCAGCAGCGCGGGCGTTCGGGCTTTCTTT,CASSAGVRAFF
TRBD2,TRBJ2-5,TRBV7-3,.,TGTGCCAGCAGCCCCAGCGGGAGGGCCCAAGAGACCCAGTACTTC,CASSPSGRAQETQYF
.,TRBJ2-5,TRBV7-2,.,TGTGCCAGCAGCTTGATGGGGGGCGCCGGGGAGACCCAGTACTTC,CASSLMGGAGETQYF
TRBD1,TRBJ2-5,TRBV19,.,TGTGCCAGTAGGGGACAGGGTGTGGAGACCCAGTACTTC,CASRGQGVETQYF
.,TRBJ2-3,TRBV19,.,TGTGCCAGTAGTATAGCACGAGGTGTGGGGCAGTATTTT,CASSIARGVGQYF
.,TRBJ2-5,TRBV5-5,once,TGTGCCAGCAGCTTGGAACCCGGTGGCGGCCCCCAAGAGACCCAGTACTTC,CASSLEPGGGPQETQYF
TRBD2,TRBJ2-1,TRBV6-1,.,TGTGCCAGCAGCGAATTACTAGCGGACAGCTCCTACAATGAGCAGTTCTTC,CASSELLADSSYNEQFF
.,TRBJ2-2,TRBV7-2,.,TGTGCCAGCAGCTTATTAGGGGCCGGGGAGCTGTTTTTT,CASSLLGAGELFF
TRBD2,TRBJ2-7,TRBV2,.,TGTGCCAGCACTATGACTAGCGGGGCCTACGAGCAGTACTTC,CASTMTSGAYEQYF
.,TRBJ2-1,TRBV7-2,.,TGTGCCAGCAGCCAAATATTAAACTCCTACAATGAGCAGTTCTTC,CASSQILNSYNEQFF
.,TRBJ2-3,TRBV11-2,.,TGTGCCAGCAGCTTAGATCTGGGAACAGATACGCAGTATTTT,CASSLDLGTDTQYF
.,TRBJ1-5,TRBV28,few,TGTGCCAGCAGTCCCGACAGCAATCAGCCCCAGCATTTT,CASSPDSNQPQHF
TRBD2,TRBJ2-1,TRBV7-8,.,TGTGCCAGCAGCCCCCTAGCGGGAGTCCTCTCATTCAGCTACAATGAGCAGTTCTTC,CASSPLAGVLSFSYNEQFF
.,TRBJ2-7,TRBV5-4,.,TGTGCCAGCAGCCCTTCCTACGAGCAGTACTTC,CASSPSYEQYF
.,TRBJ2-7,TRBV7-8,.,TGTGCCAGCAGCTTTATGGCGGCTACAACCTACGAGCAGTACTTC,CASSFMAATTYEQYF
.,TRBJ2-3,TRBV5-1,once,TGCGCCAGCAGCTTGTTAGGGGAATGGGGCACAGATACGCAGTATTTT,CASSLLGEWGTDTQYF
.,TRBJ1-4,TRBV15,.,TGTGCCACCAGCAGAGTTGGAAGCCCGGGGGGCTTAAATGAAAAACTGTTTTTT,CATSRVGSPGGLNEKLFF
TRBD2,TRBJ2-5,TRBV5-1,.,TGCGCCAGCAGCTCCACACGGGGGGGGTCGGAGACCCAGTACTTC,CASSSTRGGSETQYF
TRBD1,TRBJ2-1,TRBV5-4,.,TGTGCCAGCAGCTATGACAGGGGGCGCGTCGATGAGCAGTTCTTC,CASSYDRGRVDEQFF
.,TRBJ2-2,TRBV6-1,.,TGTGCCAGCAGTGAGGGGCAGGCGCCCACGGAGCTGTTTTTT,CASSEGQAPTELFF
TRBD1,TRBJ1-1,TRBV2,.,TGTGCCAGCAGACAGGACAGGCTCACTGAAGCTTTCTTT,CASRQDRLTEAFF
.,TRBJ1-1,TRBV30,.,TGTGCCTGCACAGGACAGATTGAAGCTTTCTTT,CACTGQIEAFF
TRBD1,TRBJ2-3,TRBV9,.,TGTGCCAGCAGTTACGGGACAGGGATTACAGATACGCAGTATTTT,CASSYGTGITDTQYF
.,TRBJ2-1,TRBV15,.,TGTGCCACCAGTGGGGTGGGGACCAATGAGCAGTTCTTC,CATSGVGTNEQFF
.,TRBJ2-2,TRBV19,.,TGTGCCAGTGGTTTCAGTGACACCGGGGAGCTGTTTTTT,CASGFSDTGELFF
.,TRBJ2-5,TRBV15,.,TGTGCCACCAGCAGAGTAGAGAAGCGGTCCGGGGAGACCCAGTACTTC,CATSRVEKRSGETQYF
TRBD2,TRBJ2-5,TRBV14,.,TGTGCCAGCAGCCCCCTAGCGGGAGGTCAAGAGACCCAGTACTTC,CASSPLAGGQETQYF
.,TRBJ2-1,TRBV9,.,TGTGCCAGCAGCGTATTTGCAAGTGTGGATGAGCAGTTCTTC,CASSVFASVDEQFF
.,TRBJ2-2,TRBV7-6,.,TGTGCCAGCAGCCTAAATACACAGGGGAACACCGGGGAGCTGTTTTTT,CASSLNTQGNTGELFF
.,TRBJ2-3,TRBV30,.,TGTGCCTGGAGTCCCCCTAGCGAGACGCAGTATTTT,CAWSPPSETQYF
.,TRBJ2-5,TRBV10-3,.,TGTGCCATCAGTGCGATAGATGGTTGGGAGACCCAGTACTTC,CAISAIDGWETQYF
.,TRBJ1-2,TRBV12-5,.,TGTGCTAGTGCCCCTCCAGGAGGGAAAAACTATGGCTACACCTTC,CASAPPGGKNYGYTF
TRBD2,TRBJ2-7,TRBV18,.,TGTGCCAGCTCACCCGGGACTAGCGGGAGGGCCGGCGAGCAGTACTTC,CASSPGTSGRAGEQYF
TRBD1,TRBJ1-4,TRBV7-8,.,TGTGCCAGCAGCTATCCGGGACAGAAGAACGAAAAACTGTTTTTT,CASSYPGQKNEKLFF
.,TRBJ1-3,TRBV30,few,TGTGCCTGGAAGATTGACCGCTACTCTGGAAACACCATATATTTT,CAWKIDRYSGNTIYF
.,TRBJ1-3,TRBV30,.,TGTGCCTGGAGTGGAAGGGGGTCTGGAAACACCATATATTTT,CAWSGRGSGNTIYF
.,TRBJ2-2,TRBV18,.,TGTGCCAGCTCACCTTGGGGAGAGAGCACCGGGGAGCTGTTTTTT,CASSPWGESTGELFF
.,TRBJ1-5,TRBV2,.,TGTGCCAGCAGTGACGGGCTGGCGGTTCCTTATAGCAATCAGCCCCAGCATTTT,CASSDGLAVPYSNQPQHF
.,TRBJ2-7,TRBV4-1,.,TGTGCCAGCAGCCAAGCGGAAGAGCAGTACTTC,CASSQAEEQYF